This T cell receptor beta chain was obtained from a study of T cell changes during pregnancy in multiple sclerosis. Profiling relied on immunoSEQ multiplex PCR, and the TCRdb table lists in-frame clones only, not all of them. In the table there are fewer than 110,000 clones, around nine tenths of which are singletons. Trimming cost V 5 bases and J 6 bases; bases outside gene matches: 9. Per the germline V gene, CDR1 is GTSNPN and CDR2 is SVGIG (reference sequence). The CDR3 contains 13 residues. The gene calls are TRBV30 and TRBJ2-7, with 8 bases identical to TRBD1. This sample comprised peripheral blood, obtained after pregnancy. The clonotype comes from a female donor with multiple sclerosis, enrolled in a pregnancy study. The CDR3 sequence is CAWAAQGVSEQYF. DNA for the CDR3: TGTGCCTGGGCGGCACAGGGGGTAAGCGAGCAGTACTTC.